The source of this TCR beta chain is a study of chronic HIV infection and antiretroviral therapy. The CDR3 is 16 residues long. From germline, CDR1 is SQVTM and CDR2 ANQGSEA. V dropped 1 base and J dropped 0; count of bases not matched to a gene: 5. TCRdb re-derived calls from the 5' RACE reads in MiXCR, one entry per CDR3 protein. The sample carries some 38,000 distinct CDR3 sequences, approximately 7.4% recorded once. Sequenced sample: peripheral blood. The chain joins TRBV29-1 to TRBJ2-2, with 7 bases fitting TRBD1. The source is an adult who had HIV and had not received antiretroviral therapy, or was an uninfected healthy control (not recorded which). The CDR3 is CSVEAGQATNTGELFF. For the CDR3, the DNA is TGCAGCGTTGAAGCCGGACAGGCTACGAACACCGGGGAGCTGTTTTTT.